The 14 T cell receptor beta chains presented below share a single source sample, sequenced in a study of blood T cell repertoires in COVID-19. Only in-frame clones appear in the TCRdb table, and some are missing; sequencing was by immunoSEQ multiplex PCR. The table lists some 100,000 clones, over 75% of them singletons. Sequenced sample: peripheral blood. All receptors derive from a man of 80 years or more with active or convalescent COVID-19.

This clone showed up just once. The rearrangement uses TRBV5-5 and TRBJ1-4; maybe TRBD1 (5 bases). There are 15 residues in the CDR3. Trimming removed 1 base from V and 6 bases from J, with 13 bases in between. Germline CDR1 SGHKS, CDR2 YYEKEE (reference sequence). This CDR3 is CASSLSQGGYEKLFF. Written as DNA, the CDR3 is TGTGCCAGCAGCTTGTCGCAGGGTGGTTATGAAAAACTGTTTTTT.

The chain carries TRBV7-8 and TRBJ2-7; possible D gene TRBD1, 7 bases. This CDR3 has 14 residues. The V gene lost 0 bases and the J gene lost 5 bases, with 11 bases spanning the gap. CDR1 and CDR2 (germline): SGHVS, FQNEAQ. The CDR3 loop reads CASSLARGDHEQYF. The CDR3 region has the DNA TGTGCCAGCAGCTTAGCCAGGGGGGACCACGAGCAGTACTTC.

The CDR3 is CATSRDSRGPLAEQFF. CDR3 DNA sequence: TGTGCCACCAGCAGAGATAGCAGGGGGCCTTTGGCTGAGCAGTTCTTC. The gene calls are TRBV15 and TRBJ2-1, with TRBD1 matching over 8 bases. Germline CDR1 LNHNV, CDR2 YYDKDF (reference sequence). V dropped 0 bases and J dropped 9; count of bases not matched to a gene: 10. The CDR3 is 16 amino acids.

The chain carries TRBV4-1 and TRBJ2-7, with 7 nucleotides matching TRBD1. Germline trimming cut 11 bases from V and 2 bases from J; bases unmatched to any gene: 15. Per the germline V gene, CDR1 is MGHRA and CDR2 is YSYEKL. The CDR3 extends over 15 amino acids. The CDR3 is CADHNPGQMTYEQYF. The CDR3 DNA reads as TGCGCCGACCACAACCCGGGACAGATGACCTACGAGCAGTACTTC.

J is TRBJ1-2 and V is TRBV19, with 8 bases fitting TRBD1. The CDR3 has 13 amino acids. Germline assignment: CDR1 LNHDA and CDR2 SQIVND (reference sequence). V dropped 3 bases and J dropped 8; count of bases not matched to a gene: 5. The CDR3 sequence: CASSIQWTGGYTF. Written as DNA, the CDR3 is TGTGCCAGTAGTATCCAATGGACAGGGGGCTACACCTTC.

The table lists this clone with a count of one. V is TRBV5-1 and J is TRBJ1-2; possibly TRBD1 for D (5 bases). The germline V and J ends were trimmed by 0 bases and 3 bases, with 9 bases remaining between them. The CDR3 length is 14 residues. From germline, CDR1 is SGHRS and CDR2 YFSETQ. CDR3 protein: CASSLEGNHYGYTF. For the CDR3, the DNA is TGCGCCAGCAGCTTGGAGGGGAATCACTATGGCTACACCTTC.

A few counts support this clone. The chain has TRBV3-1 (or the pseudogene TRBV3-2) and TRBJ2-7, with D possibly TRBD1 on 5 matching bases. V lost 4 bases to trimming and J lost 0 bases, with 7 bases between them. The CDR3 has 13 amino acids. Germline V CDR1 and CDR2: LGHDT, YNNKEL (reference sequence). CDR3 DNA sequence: TGTGCCAGCAGCCGACAGAGCTCCTACGAGCAGTACTTC. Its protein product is CASSRQSSYEQYF.

The CDR3 here is CASSSPGLNTDTQYF. DNA for the CDR3: TGCGCCAGCAGCTCCCCGGGACTAAACACAGATACGCAGTATTTT. The rearrangement uses TRBV5-1 and TRBJ2-3; 7 bases align to TRBD2. V gave up 3 bases and J gave up 2 bases; unmatched junction bases: 6. The CDR3 extends over 15 amino acids. CDR1 SGHRS and CDR2 YFSETQ come from the germline V gene. The full variable domain, its missing parts supplied by reference TRBV5-1 and TRBJ2-3, is KAGVTQTPRYLIKTRGQQVTLSCSPISGHRSVSWYQQTPGQGLQFLFEYFSETQRNKGNFPGRFSGRQFSNSRSEMNVSTLELGDSALYLCASSSPGLNTDTQYFGPGTRLTVL.

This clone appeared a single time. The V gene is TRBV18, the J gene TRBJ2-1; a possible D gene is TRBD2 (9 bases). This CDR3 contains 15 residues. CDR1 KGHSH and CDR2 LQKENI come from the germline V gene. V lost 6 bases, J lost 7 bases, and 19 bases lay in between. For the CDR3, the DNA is TGTGCCAGCTCCCCCCTAGCGGGGACAGGTAATGAGCAGTTCTTC. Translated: CASSPLAGTGNEQFF. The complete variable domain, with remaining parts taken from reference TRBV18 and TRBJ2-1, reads NAGVMQNPRHLVRRRGQEARLRCSPMKGHSHVYWYRQLPEEGLKFMVYLQKENIIDESGMPKERFSAEFPKEGPSILRIQQVVRGDSAAYFCASSPLAGTGNEQFFGPGTRLTVL.

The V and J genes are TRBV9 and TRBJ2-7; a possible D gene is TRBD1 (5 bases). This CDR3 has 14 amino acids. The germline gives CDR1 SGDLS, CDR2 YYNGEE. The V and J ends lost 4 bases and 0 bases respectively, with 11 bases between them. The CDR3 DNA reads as TGTGCCAGCAGCCCGAGACAGATCTCCTACGAGCAGTACTTC. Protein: CASSPRQISYEQYF.

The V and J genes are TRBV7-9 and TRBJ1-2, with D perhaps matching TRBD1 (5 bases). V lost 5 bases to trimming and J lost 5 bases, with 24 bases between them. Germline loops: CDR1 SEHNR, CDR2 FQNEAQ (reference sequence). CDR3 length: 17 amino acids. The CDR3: CASSRGSWGSGPYGYTF. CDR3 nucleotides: TGTGCCAGCAGCCGGGGGAGTTGGGGCTCAGGCCCGTATGGCTACACCTTC.

The CDR3 sequence is CASSETENTEAFF. DNA of the CDR3: TGTGCCAGCAGCGAGACAGAGAACACTGAAGCTTTCTTT. This chain uses TRBV6-4 with TRBJ1-1, with D perhaps matching TRBD1 (5 bases). The V gene lost 6 bases and the J gene lost 1 base, with 9 bases spanning the gap. The germline gives CDR1 MRHNA, CDR2 SNTAGT. The CDR3 extends over 13 amino acids.

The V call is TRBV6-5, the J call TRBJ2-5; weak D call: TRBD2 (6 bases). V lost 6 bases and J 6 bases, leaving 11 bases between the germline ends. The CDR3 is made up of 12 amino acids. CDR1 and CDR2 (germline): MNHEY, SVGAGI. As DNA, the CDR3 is TGTGCCAGCAGCCCGGGGGTCCAGACCCAGTACTTC. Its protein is CASSPGVQTQYF.

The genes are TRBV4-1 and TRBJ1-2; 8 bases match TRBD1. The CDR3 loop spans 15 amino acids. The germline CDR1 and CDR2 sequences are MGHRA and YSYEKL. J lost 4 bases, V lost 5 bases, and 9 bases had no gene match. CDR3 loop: CASSWGGDRPYGYTF. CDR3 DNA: TGCGCCAGCAGCTGGGGAGGGGACAGGCCCTATGGCTACACCTTC.